This entry lists 25 T cell receptor beta chains sequenced from one sample in a study of early T cells in non-severe SARS-CoV-2 infection. TCRdb reprocessed the 5' RACE reads via MiXCR and lists one record per CDR3 protein. The data contain 65,000 to 75,000 distinct CDR3 sequences, about 4.9% of them singletons. The sequences come from whole blood, collected at baseline. The receptors stem from an adult who was a healthcare worker with PCR-confirmed SARS-CoV-2 infection or an uninfected control (not recorded which). The donor label of this sample is uncertain.

This clonotype was counted only a few times. The rearrangement links TRBV5-5 to TRBJ2-7; a possible D gene is TRBD1 (6 bases). Trimming took 0 bases from V and 4 from J, leaving 11 bases between them. The V gene's germline CDR1 is SGHKS and CDR2 YYEKEE (reference sequence). This CDR3 region has 14 residues. The DNA of the CDR3 is TGTGCCAGCAGCTTGGTGGGGGCGGTATACGAGCAGTACTTC. Its translation: CASSLVGAVYEQYF.

This clonotype was found many times. The rearrangement uses TRBV20-1 and TRBJ2-7; D is uncertain. This CDR3 contains 14 residues. CDR1 is DFQATT and CDR2 is SNEGSKA in the germline V gene (reference sequence). The V gene lost 1 base and the J gene lost 3 bases, with 13 bases spanning the gap. The CDR3 nucleotides read TGCAGTGCTAGAGGACGTCAGGAAGACTACGAGCAGTACTTC. As protein: CSARGRQEDYEQYF.

The chain carries TRBV18 and TRBJ1-5, with 7 nucleotides matching TRBD1. V lost 5 bases and J lost 3; bases outside the gene matches: 4. CDR1 and CDR2 from the germline V gene are KGHSH and LQKENI. This CDR3 comprises 14 residues. CDR3 DNA: TGTGCCAGCTCAGCAGGGGGTCCCAATCAGCCCCAGCATTTT. It is translated as CASSAGGPNQPQHF.

In this sample, this clonotype turned up many times. The rearrangement joins TRBV10-1 to TRBJ2-7, with no clear D. Trimming took off 7 bases at V and 1 base at J, with 8 bases between the two ends. The CDR3 is 12 residues long. Germline V gene sequence: CDR1 WNHNN, CDR2 SYGVQD (reference sequence). DNA for the CDR3: TGCGCCAGCATGAGGAGTTCCTACGAGCAGTACTTC. Translated, it gives CASMRSSYEQYF.

This clonotype appeared many times. The genes are TRBV10-2 and TRBJ1-1, with D tentatively TRBD1 (6 bases). Germline V gene data show CDR1 as WSHSY and CDR2 as SAAADI. The V and J ends lost 7 bases and 6 bases respectively, with 12 bases between them. The CDR3 is made up of 12 amino acids. The CDR3 reads CASTTGGPEAFF. The DNA for the CDR3 is TGCGCCAGCACGACAGGCGGCCCTGAAGCTTTCTTT.

This clonotype was recorded at least ten times. This chain joins TRBV5-5 and TRBJ2-7; D gene unclear. Between the trimmed V and J ends, which lost 2 bases and 3 bases, there was a span of 9 bases. The CDR3 has 13 residues. Germline CDR1 is SGHKS and CDR2 is YYEKEE (reference sequence). The DNA for the CDR3 is TGTGCCAGCAGCTTACAAGATTTCTACGAGCAGTACTTC. Protein sequence: CASSLQDFYEQYF. The full variable domain, completed using reference TRBV5-5 and TRBJ2-7, is DAGVTQSPTHLIKTRGQQVTLRCSPISGHKSVSWYQQVLGQGPQFIFQYYEKEERGRGNFPDRFSARQFPNYSSELNVNALLLGDSALYLCASSLQDFYEQYFGPGTRLTVT.

This clonotype was seen ten or more times. The J gene is TRBJ1-4, the V gene TRBV28; D unresolved. The CDR3 spans 14 residues. V gave up 3 bases and J gave up 5 bases, with 10 bases separating them. Germline values: CDR1 MDHEN, CDR2 SYDVKM. The CDR3 loop is CASSFSLANEKLFF. CDR3 DNA: TGTGCCAGCAGTTTCTCTCTGGCAAATGAAAAACTGTTTTTT.

Of note for this clonotype: This may be a read error: a much more frequent sequence differs by one nucleotide. The conserved final phenylalanine or tryptophan is absent from the CDR3, which likely points to a read error. This rearrangement joins TRBV7-2 to TRBJ2-7; D unresolved. This CDR3 spans 12 amino acids. Per germline, CDR1 SGHTA and CDR2 FQGNSA. Between the trimmed V and J ends, which lost 1 base and 5 bases, there was a span of 6 bases. Here the CDR3 reads CASSLDGDEQYI. The CDR3 DNA sequence: TGTGCCAGCAGCTTAGACGGAGACGAGCAGTACATC.

This clonotype was seen ten or more times. V is TRBV30 and J is TRBJ1-6, with 7 bases lining up with TRBD1. Germline V CDR1 and CDR2: GTSNPN, SVGIG (reference sequence). This CDR3 contains 13 residues. V was pared by 4 bases and J by 5 bases, with 2 bases of the junction left unmatched. In DNA form, the CDR3 reads TGTGCCTGGACAGGGGGGAATAATTCACCCCTCCACTTT. This gives the protein CAWTGGNNSPLHF.

This clonotype was seen many times. The chain links TRBV6-4 to TRBJ2-2; TRBD2 is a possible D gene (6 bases). The ends were cut back, 2 bases at V and 3 bases at J, with 10 bases in the middle. The CDR3 covers 15 residues. Germline loops: CDR1 MRHNA, CDR2 SNTAGT. The chain's CDR3 is CASSDAAGYTGELFF. CDR3 coding DNA: TGTGCCAGCAGTGACGCGGCGGGGTACACCGGGGAGCTGTTTTTT.

This clonotype was counted at least ten times. The chain is built from TRBV29-1 and TRBJ2-1, with 14 positions matching TRBD2. V dropped 6 bases and J dropped 10; count of bases not matched to a gene: 14. The CDR3 has 16 residues. Germline CDR1 is SQVTM and CDR2 is ANQGSEA. CDR3 sequence (DNA): TGCAGCGTCCATGTAGGGACTAGCGGGGGCCGTAAAGAGCAGTTCTTC. Translating it yields CSVHVGTSGGRKEQFF.

A few counts support this clonotype. This sequence joins TRBV5-1 and TRBJ1-3, with 8 bases matching TRBD1. The trim removed 3 bases at V and 6 bases at J, leaving 8 bases unmatched. CDR3 length equals 15 residues. Germline CDR1 and CDR2: SGHRS and YFSETQ. The CDR3 protein is CASSSDRGQENTIYF. The CDR3 DNA reads as TGCGCCAGCAGCTCAGACAGGGGCCAGGAAAACACCATATATTTT.

V usage is TRBV4-3 and J usage is TRBJ1-6; D is unclear. Germline V gene lookup returns CDR1 LGHNA and CDR2 YSLEER. This CDR3 region has 15 residues. V dropped 4 bases and J dropped 1 base, with 8 bases sitting between them. This CDR3 reads CASSRDVSYNSPLHF. The CDR3 nucleotides are TGCGCCAGCAGCCGCGATGTATCCTATAATTCACCCCTCCACTTT.

In regard to this clonotype: Since a much larger clone is just one base distant, this may be a read error. This sequence joins TRBV27 and TRBJ2-7; no clear D gene. This CDR3 spans 14 amino acids. Trimming shortened V by 9 bases and J by 4 bases, and 19 bases separated the two germline ends. The germline V gene has CDR1 MNHEY and CDR2 SMNVEV (reference sequence). The CDR3 sequence: CARSDWIEWYEQYF. Written as DNA, the CDR3 is TGTGCCAGATCCGACTGGATCGAGTGGTACGAGCAGTACTTC.

There are a few counts of this clonotype. This chain connects TRBV29-1 to TRBJ2-7, with 9 bases matching TRBD1. Germline trimming cut 4 bases from V and 3 bases from J; bases unmatched to any gene: 1. This CDR3 region has 12 residues. From germline, CDR1 is SQVTM and CDR2 ANQGSEA. CDR3 protein: CSVGDRVYEQYF. CDR3 DNA sequence: TGCAGCGTTGGGGACAGGGTCTACGAGCAGTACTTC.

This clonotype occurred many times. The rearrangement uses TRBV10-1 and TRBJ2-1, with TRBD2 matching 7 bases. The germline CDR1 and CDR2 sequences are WNHNN and SYGVQD (reference sequence). CDR3 length: 14 residues. V was clipped by 6 bases and J by 2 bases; unmatched bases: 4. The CDR3 DNA reads as TGCGCCAGCAGCCCTAGCGGTACCTACAATGAGCAGTTCTTC. Translated: CASSPSGTYNEQFF.

This clonotype was found a few times. The chain links TRBV5-5 to TRBJ1-2, with D possibly matching TRBD1 (6 bases). V lost 2 bases, J lost 2 bases, and 10 bases lay in between. The CDR3 is 14 residues long. Germline CDR1 reads SGHKS; CDR2 reads YYEKEE (reference sequence). The DNA of the CDR3 is TGTGCCAGCAGCTTTACAGGGCCCAACTATGGCTACACCTTC. Translating gives CASSFTGPNYGYTF.

In its sample, this clonotype was seen many times. The chain is built from TRBV11-2 and TRBJ2-6, with D possibly matching TRBD1 (5 bases). Trimming left V 2 bases short and J 0 bases short, with 14 bases between. Germline V gives CDR1 SGHAT, CDR2 FQNNGV. There are 18 residues in the CDR3. The chain's CDR3 is CASSLFPGHTSGANVLTF. The CDR3 coding sequence is TGTGCCAGCAGCTTATTCCCAGGACACACCTCTGGGGCCAACGTCCTGACTTTC.

This clonotype was seen many times. The V and J genes are TRBV7-6 and TRBJ2-5; 7 nucleotides agree with TRBD2. The CDR3 is 18 residues long. With 1 base clipped from V and 1 base from J, the junction kept 12 bases outside the gene matches. Per the germline V gene, CDR1 is SGHVS and CDR2 is FNYEAQ. The CDR3 spells CASSLGPTGTNLQETQYF. CDR3 nucleotides: TGTGCCAGCAGCTTAGGCCCAACCGGGACTAACCTCCAAGAGACCCAGTACTTC.

This clonotype appeared many times. The chain employs TRBV3-1 and TRBJ1-1; no clear D gene. CDR1 LGHDT and CDR2 YNNKEL come from the germline V gene (reference sequence). The length of the CDR3 is 14 residues. V was cut by 6 bases and J by 1 base, with 12 bases left in between. CDR3 nucleotides: TGTGCCAGCAGGCAGATCACACCGAACACTGAAGCTTTCTTT. It is translated as CASRQITPNTEAFF.

In this sample, this clonotype turned up a few times. The chain is built from TRBV10-3 and TRBJ2-2; TRBD1 aligns across 9 bases. The CDR3 contains 17 residues. Germline CDR1 is ENHRY and CDR2 is SYGVKD. The trim removed 3 bases at V and 2 bases at J, leaving 7 bases unmatched. CDR3 in amino acids: CAISEEQGASNTGELFF. DNA for the CDR3: TGTGCCATCAGTGAAGAACAGGGGGCGTCAAACACCGGGGAGCTGTTTTTT.

The chain's CDR3 is CASSLEVVRGTDTQYF. CDR3 coding DNA: TGTGCCAGCAGCTTAGAGGTTGTACGGGGGACAGATACGCAGTATTTT. V usage is TRBV13 and J usage is TRBJ2-3, with D possibly matching TRBD2 (6 bases). Germline CDR1 reads PRHDT; CDR2 reads FYEKMQ (reference sequence). V lost 1 base, J lost 3 bases, and 14 bases lay in between. The CDR3 loop spans 16 amino acids. The complete variable domain, with remaining parts taken from reference TRBV13 and TRBJ2-3, reads AAGVIQSPRHLIKEKRETATLKCYPIPRHDTVYWYQQGPGQDPQFLISFYEKMQSDKGSIPDRFSAQQFSDYHSELNMSSLELGDSALYFCASSLEVVRGTDTQYFGPGTRLTVL.

Concerning this clonotype: Compared with germline, one end of the junction differs, possibly owing to a read error. The rearrangement joins TRBV6-5 to TRBJ2-1, with D maybe TRBD1 (5 bases). This CDR3 is 15 amino acids long. Germline CDR1 is MNHEY and CDR2 is SVGAGI. The CDR3 sequence is CASSYSIVGLNVQFF. In DNA form, the CDR3 reads TGTGCCAGCAGTTACTCGATAGTGGGGCTGAATGTGCAGTTCTTC.

The table lists this clonotype with many counts. The chain uses TRBV11-2 and TRBJ2-1; tentative D call: TRBD1 (6 bases). Germline V CDR1 and CDR2: SGHAT, FQNNGV. Trimming removed 5 bases at V and 6 bases at J, with 23 bases between. The CDR3 extends over 17 amino acids. The CDR3 nucleotides read TGTGCCAGCAGCCCCCAGCGACAGGTTTTTAGACGCAATGAGCAGTTCTTC. Amino acids: CASSPQRQVFRRNEQFF.

The sample holds a few counts of this clonotype. The rearrangement uses TRBV28 and TRBJ1-5; D not certain. Germline CDR1 reads MDHEN; CDR2 reads SYDVKM. This CDR3 is built from 14 residues. V lost 7 bases and J 9 bases, leaving 19 bases between the germline ends. The CDR3 DNA sequence: TGTGCCAGCACCAATGGGAACACCCCTCCGCCCCAGCATTTT. Translating it yields CASTNGNTPPPQHF. The full variable domain, in which reference TRBV28 and TRBJ1-5 provide the parts outside the CDR3, is DVKVTQSSRYLVKRTGEKVFLECVQDMDHENMFWYRQDPGLGLRLIYFSYDVKMKEKGDIPEGYSVSREKKERFSLILESASTNQTSMYLCASTNGNTPPPQHFGDGTRLSIL.